The entry below gives a single T cell receptor beta chain sequence along with its context. This sample was included in a study of T cell repertoires in ileal Crohn's disease. The table came from immunoSEQ multiplex PCR; TCRdb's copy has only in-frame clones and leaves some out. The repertoire holds about 62,000 clones, with 85% to 90% as singletons. The V and J ends lost 1 base and 1 base respectively, with 10 bases between them. Germline V gene data show CDR1 as SGDLS and CDR2 as YYNGEE. The CDR3 sequence is 15 residues long. Specified time point: neoterminal ileum biopsy at postoperative endoscopy, about 6 months after surgery.

Sequencing was done on a sample of ileal tissue. The clonotype originates from an adult with Crohn's disease. The chain is built from TRBV9 and TRBJ2-3; unclear D gene. The CDR3 region has the DNA TGTGCCAGCAGCGTAACTTCGGTCCGCACAGATACGCAGTATTTT. This codes for CASSVTSVRTDTQYF.